A selection of T cell receptor beta chains follows, all from one sample in a study of Graves' ophthalmopathy and Graves' hyperthyroidism. TCRdb independently ran MiXCR on the multiplex PCR reads; one entry per CDR3 protein. The sample has under 350,000 distinct CDR3 sequences, under 20% seen once. Sequencing was done on a sample of peripheral blood. The receptors come from an adult man with Graves' ophthalmopathy. Both conserved end residues are part of each CDR3. A D gene is named only where the DNA matches it firmly. Clone size appears in some rows only: once, few, many, or a class for an expanded clone.

d_gene | j_gene | abundance | v_gene | CDR3nt | CDR3aa
TRBD2 | TRBJ2-5 | many | TRBV15 | TGTGCCACCAGCAGAGATCGGGATGCAGCGGGAGCAGAGACCCAGTACTTC | CATSRDRDAAGAETQYF
- | TRBJ2-7 | many | TRBV6-2/TRBV6-3 | TGTGCCAGCAGGAGGGACAACCTCTACGAGCAGTACTTC | CASRRDNLYEQYF
- | TRBJ2-7 | many | TRBV28 | TGTGCCAGCAGTTTCTTTCGGACAGACTCCTACGAGCAGTACTTC | CASSFFRTDSYEQYF
- | TRBJ1-1 | many | TRBV27 | TGTGCCAGCAGTTCCCGGGGGGAGAACACTGAAGCTTTCTTT | CASSSRGENTEAFF
TRBD1 | TRBJ1-1 | many | TRBV11-1 | TGTGCCAGCAGCTTAGCGGGGGGACAGGAGAACACTGAAGCTTTCTTT | CASSLAGGQENTEAFF
- | TRBJ2-5 | many | TRBV10-1 | TGCGCCAGCAGTGAAAAGGGTCCAGGTGAGGCCCAGTACTTC | CASSEKGPGEAQYF
- | TRBJ1-1 | many | TRBV12-3/TRBV12-4 | TGTGCCAGCAGCTCAACAGGCCTAGTGAACACTGAAGCTTTCTTT | CASSSTGLVNTEAFF
TRBD1 | TRBJ2-2 | many | TRBV30 | TGTGCCTGGGGGACAGGGAGGAACACCGGGGAGCTGTTTTTT | CAWGTGRNTGELFF
TRBD1 | TRBJ1-2 | many | TRBV7-9 | TGTGCCAGCAGCTTAGCGGGGACAGGGGGCCATGGCTACACCTTC | CASSLAGTGGHGYTF
TRBD1 | TRBJ2-2 | many | TRBV6-1 | TGTGCCAGCAGTGCAGGGGGCGCTGACACCGGGGAGCTGTTTTTT | CASSAGGADTGELFF
TRBD2 | TRBJ2-5 | many | TRBV9 | TGTGCCAGCTCACGAGCGGGGGGCCTAGAGACCCAGTACTTC | CASSRAGGLETQYF
TRBD1 | TRBJ1-1 | many | TRBV19 | TGTGCCAGTATGGTAGCAGGGGGCGACACTGAAGCTTTCTTT | CASMVAGGDTEAFF
- | TRBJ1-5 | many | TRBV5-1 | TGCGCCAGCAGCGCGACAGAGGATCAGCCCCAGCATTTT | CASSATEDQPQHF
- | TRBJ2-2 | many | TRBV20-1 | TGCAGTGCTAGGCAGGAACCCACCGGGGAGCTGTTTTTT | CSARQEPTGELFF
TRBD1 | TRBJ1-1 | many | TRBV12-3/TRBV12-4 | TGTGCCAGCAGTGTAACAGGGGAGAGGACTGAAGCTTTCTTT | CASSVTGERTEAFF
TRBD1 | TRBJ2-7 | many | TRBV20-1 | TGCAGTGCTAGATCCCAGGGGGGACAGGGGAAAGACGAGCAGTACTTC | CSARSQGGQGKDEQYF
- | TRBJ2-5 | - | TRBV6-2/TRBV6-3 | TGTGCCAGCAGGGAAAGCGGAGCCTTCGAGACCCAGTACTTC | CASRESGAFETQYF
- | TRBJ1-5 | many | TRBV19 | TGTGCCAGTAGTATTTTGAGGAATAGCAATCAGCCCCAGCATTTT | CASSILRNSNQPQHF
- | TRBJ1-1 | many | TRBV28 | TGTGCCAGCAGTTTATCGTCACTCCTGGGAACTGAAGCTTTCTTT | CASSLSSLLGTEAFF
- | TRBJ1-2 | - | TRBV6-1 | TGTGCCAGCAGTGAAGCCGAACAGGGCAAACCTTACTTC | CASSEAEQGKPYF
- | TRBJ1-1 | many | TRBV6-5 | TGTGCCAGCAGCAGGGGTCGTGGCGCTGAAGCTTTCTTT | CASSRGRGAEAFF
- | TRBJ2-5 | many | TRBV2 | TGTGCCAGCGGGGGGTTCTGGGGCCAAGAGACCCAGTACTTC | CASGGFWGQETQYF
TRBD1 | TRBJ2-7 | many | TRBV5-1 | TGCGCCAGCAGCTTGGAGAGGGGGCCCTACGAGCAGTACTTC | CASSLERGPYEQYF
TRBD1 | TRBJ1-2 | many | TRBV6-2/TRBV6-3 | TGTGCCAGCACTCCGGGACAGGTTCACGGCTACACCTTC | CASTPGQVHGYTF
- | TRBJ1-6 | many | TRBV7-2 | TGTGCCAGCAGCTGGACCAACAATTCACCCCTCCACTTT | CASSWTNNSPLHF
- | TRBJ1-2 | many | TRBV7-2 | TGTGCCAGCAGCTTAGGCGGCAGGGACACCTATGGCTACACCTTC | CASSLGGRDTYGYTF
TRBD1 | TRBJ1-1 | many | TRBV20-1 | TGCAGTGCTAGAGTCCAGGGACAGACGACTGAAGCTTTCTTT | CSARVQGQTTEAFF
- | TRBJ2-7 | many | TRBV28 | TGTGCCATCCTCAGGGATAGCCCCTACGAGCAGTACTTC | CAILRDSPYEQYF
- | TRBJ1-1 | many | TRBV28 | TGTGCCAGCAGCCGGATAGGGGCCAACACTGAAGCTTTCTTT | CASSRIGANTEAFF
- | TRBJ1-3 | many | TRBV11-2 | TGTGCCAGCAGCGACCGATTCTCTGGAAACACCATATATTTT | CASSDRFSGNTIYF
- | TRBJ2-5 | many | TRBV5-1 | TGCGCCAGCAGCTTGTCGGCCCGAGGCGGCGGGACCCAGTACTTC | CASSLSARGGGTQYF
- | TRBJ1-1 | - | TRBV6-2/TRBV6-3 | TGTGCCACCAAAAACAACAGGGACACTGAAGCTTTCTTT | CATKNNRDTEAFF
TRBD1 | TRBJ1-2 | - | TRBV28 | TGTGCCAGCAGCCGGACAGGGACCAGCTCTGGCTACACCTTC | CASSRTGTSSGYTF
- | TRBJ1-1 | - | TRBV28 | TGTGCCAGCAGTTCCAGCCCAGGGGTTTTCACTGAAGCTTTCTTT | CASSSSPGVFTEAFF
TRBD1 | TRBJ1-1 | few | TRBV5-1 | TGCGCCAGCAGCTCTTGGGACAGGAACACTGAAGCTTTCTTT | CASSSWDRNTEAFF
- | TRBJ1-6 | many | TRBV3-1 | TGTGCCAGCAGCCAAGGAAGTCGGCCCCTCCACTTT | CASSQGSRPLHF
- | TRBJ2-5 | once | TRBV4-2 | TGTGCCAGCAGCCAGACCCAGGGTGGGGAGACCCAGTACTTC | CASSQTQGGETQYF
- | TRBJ1-5 | many | TRBV24-1 | TGTGCCACCAGTGATTTTTCGGGTCAGCCCCAGCATTTT | CATSDFSGQPQHF
- | TRBJ1-2 | many | TRBV19 | TGTGCCAGTAGTATGGAGCAGGCCTCCCCCTATGGCTACACCTTC | CASSMEQASPYGYTF
TRBD1 | TRBJ1-2 | many | TRBV6-5 | TGTGCCAGCAGTTTATACAGGGGCGATGGCTACACCTTC | CASSLYRGDGYTF
- | TRBJ2-5 | many | TRBV20-1 | TGCAGTGCTAGAGATCTGGGGGGGGCAGGAGAGACCCAGTACTTC | CSARDLGGAGETQYF
TRBD1 | TRBJ1-1 | many | TRBV20-1 | TGCAGTGCTCTAATGGACAGGGAGGACACTGAAGCTTTCTTT | CSALMDREDTEAFF
- | TRBJ1-2 | - | TRBV6-5 | TGTGCCAGCAGTTTCCAGGGTGGAGTATCTTTC | CASSFQGGVSF
TRBD2 | TRBJ2-1 | many | TRBV20-1 | TGCAGTGCTAAGGGTATAGGGGCGGGGGGACCATACAATGAGCAGTTCTTC | CSAKGIGAGGPYNEQFF
TRBD1 | TRBJ2-5 | many | TRBV5-1 | TGCGCCAGCAAACAGGGGGGCTTGGAGACCCAGTACTTC | CASKQGGLETQYF
- | TRBJ2-6 | few | TRBV12-3/TRBV12-4 | TGTGCCAGCAGCCGATATGGGTCTGGGGCCAACGTCCTGACTTTC | CASSRYGSGANVLTF
TRBD2 | TRBJ2-3 | many | TRBV7-2 | TGTGCCAGCAGCCTTAGCGGGGGTAGCACAGATACGCAGTATTTT | CASSLSGGSTDTQYF
- | TRBJ1-1 | many | TRBV3-1 | TGTGCCAGCAGCCAATATGGGGACACTGAAGCTCTCTTT | CASSQYGDTEALF
- | TRBJ2-5 | many | TRBV20-1 | TGCAGTGCTTTGCAGCAAGAGACCCAGTACTTC | CSALQQETQYF
TRBD2 | TRBJ2-7 | many | TRBV6-2/TRBV6-3 | TGTGCCAGCAGTTACCGCATAATCCTAGCGGGGGACCCCTACGAGCAGTACTTC | CASSYRIILAGDPYEQYF
TRBD2 | TRBJ2-5 | many | TRBV6-2/TRBV6-3 | TGTGCCAGCAGTCTAAGCGGGAACAAAGAGACCCAGTACTTC | CASSLSGNKETQYF